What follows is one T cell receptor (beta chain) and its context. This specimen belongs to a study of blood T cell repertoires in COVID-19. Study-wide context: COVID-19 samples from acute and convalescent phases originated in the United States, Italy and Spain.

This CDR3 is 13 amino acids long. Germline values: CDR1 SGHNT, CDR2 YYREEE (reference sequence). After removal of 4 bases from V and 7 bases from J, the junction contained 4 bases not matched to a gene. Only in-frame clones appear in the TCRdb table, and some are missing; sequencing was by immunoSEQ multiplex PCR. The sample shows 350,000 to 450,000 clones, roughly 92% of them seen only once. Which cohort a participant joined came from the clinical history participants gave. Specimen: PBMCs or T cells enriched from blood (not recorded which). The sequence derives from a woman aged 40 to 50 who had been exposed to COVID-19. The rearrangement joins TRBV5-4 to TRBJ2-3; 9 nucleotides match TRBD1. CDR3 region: CASSRDREYTQYF. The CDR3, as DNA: TGTGCCAGCAGCCGGGACAGGGAATATACGCAGTATTTT.